This T cell receptor beta chain was sequenced during a study of CD8+CD57+ T cells in acquired aplastic anemia. Study context: Sorted cells (CD4+ and CD8+) yielded DNA amounts that averaged roughly 3.2 ug.

This clonotype was recorded only once. The target antigen is unknown. TCR beta VDJ and CDR3 profiles were obtained from a genomic DNA template. One entry per CDR3 protein, called by TCRdb with MiXCR from the reads. The sample carries roughly 300,000 distinct CDR3 sequences, 56% recorded once. Study-wide results and limits: The study found no significant CD8+ Simpson's diversity difference between patients and controls. Some 29 CD8+ CDR3 sequences were shared between patients and controls.

The CDR3 sequence is 14 residues long. Germline values: CDR1 SGHTA, CDR2 FQGNSA. V was cut by 3 bases and J by 5 bases, with 11 bases left in between. This TCR came from a human donor with severe aplastic anemia or a healthy control (not recorded which). The chain combines TRBV7-2 with TRBJ2-1; D is undetermined. The sequenced sample consisted of sorted CD4+, CD8+, or CD8+CD57+ T cells (not recorded which) from PBMCs. The CDR3, as DNA: TGTGCCAGCAGCTTGGTTCGCCAGGACAATGAGCAGTTCTTC. This encodes CASSLVRQDNEQFF.